Listed below are T cell receptor beta chains from one sample, sequenced in a study of OX40 agonist ivuxolimab in advanced cancers. TCRdb's copy holds only in-frame clones and misses some; the assay was immunoSEQ multiplex PCR. The sample has around 19,000 clones, 80% to 90% seen once. Material: CD4+ or CD8+ T cells sorted from blood, obtained in a trial of the OX40 agonist ivuxolimab. All receptors derive from an adult with an advanced solid tumor such as melanoma, head and neck, liver or kidney cancer. Each CDR3 is given with its conserved first and last residue. D genes are given only for firm matches. Not all rows give a size; the values are once, few, many and, for expanded clones, a class.

cdr3_aa cdr3_nt cdr3_length d_call v_call clone_size j_call
CARSLDPGQGMNTEAFF TGTGCCAGAAGCTTGGACCCGGGACAGGGGATGAACACTGAAGCTTTCTTT 17 TRBD1 TRBV5-3 - TRBJ1-1
CASSLSGVKEKLFF TGCGCCAGCAGCTTGTCGGGGGTCAAAGAAAAACTGTTTTTT 14 - TRBV5-1 - TRBJ1-4
CASSPQKLPGQGNGAFF TGTGCCAGCTCACCACAAAAATTACCGGGACAGGGAAATGGAGCTTTCTTT 17 TRBD1 TRBV18 - TRBJ1-1
CAWRGTSGEMRNTGELFF TGTGCCTGGAGAGGGACTAGCGGGGAGATGAGGAACACCGGGGAGCTGTTTTTT 18 TRBD2 TRBV30 - TRBJ2-2
CASSREQGLETQYF TGTGCCAGCTCACGGGAACAGGGACTGGAGACCCAGTACTTC 14 - TRBV18 - TRBJ2-5
CASSPEQGTNEKLFF TGTGCCAGCTCGCCTGAGCAGGGAACTAATGAAAAACTGTTTTTT 15 - TRBV18 - TRBJ1-4
CASSEQRGAGTEAFF TGCGCCAGCAGTGAACAGCGAGGGGCGGGCACTGAAGCTTTCTTT 15 - TRBV10-2 - TRBJ1-1
CAGGLRVDYEQYF TGTGCGGGGGGCCTCCGGGTAGATTACGAGCAGTACTTC 13 - TRBV2 - TRBJ2-7
CASSLAGDSAYEQYF TGTGCCAGCAGTCTAGCGGGGGACAGCGCCTACGAGCAGTACTTC 15 TRBD2 TRBV5-4 - TRBJ2-7
CATSRDRLGTQYF TGTGCCACCAGCAGAGATAGGTTGGGGACCCAGTACTTC 13 - TRBV15 - TRBJ2-5
CASSVGVIDTQYF TGTGCCAGCAGCGTAGGGGTGATAGATACGCAGTATTTT 13 - TRBV9 - TRBJ2-3
CASSLGEGYEQYF TGTGCTAGCAGCTTAGGTGAGGGGTACGAGCAGTACTTC 13 - TRBV7-7 - TRBJ2-7
CASSQDPQGYQPQHF TGCGCCAGCAGCCAAGATCCGCAGGGCTATCAGCCCCAGCATTTT 15 - TRBV4-1 - TRBJ1-5
CASSGGLNRGGGTEAFF TGTGCCAGCAGCGGGGGGCTTAACAGGGGTGGTGGCACTGAAGCTTTCTTT 17 TRBD1 TRBV5-4 - TRBJ1-1
CASSPGAGGNEQFF TGCGCCAGCAGCCCCGGGGCGGGCGGGAATGAGCAGTTCTTC 14 - TRBV4-3 - TRBJ2-1
CASSLEGQGTDTQYF TGCGCCAGCAGCTTGGAGGGACAGGGGACAGATACGCAGTATTTT 15 TRBD1 TRBV5-1 - TRBJ2-3
CASSASMDREYEQYF TGTGCCAGCAGCGCCTCTATGGACAGGGAATACGAGCAGTACTTC 15 TRBD1 TRBV5-5 - TRBJ2-7
CASSLSGGLPNTEAFF TGCGCCAGCAGCTTGTCGGGCGGACTACCGAACACTGAAGCTTTCTTT 16 - TRBV5-1 - TRBJ1-1
CASSSGGWTEAFF TGTGCCAGCAGTTCAGGGGGTTGGACTGAAGCTTTCTTT 13 TRBD1 TRBV6-5 - TRBJ1-1
CASSGGADFYEQYF TGTGCCAGCAGCGGGGGGGCAGATTTCTACGAGCAGTACTTC 14 - TRBV5-4 once TRBJ2-7
CASSFTAASTDTQYF TGTGCCAGCAGCTTTACGGCAGCGAGCACAGATACGCAGTATTTT 15 - TRBV5-6 - TRBJ2-3
CASSLPRQGGAGANVLTF TGTGCCAGCAGCTTACCTAGACAGGGGGGGGCTGGGGCCAACGTCCTGACTTTC 18 TRBD1 TRBV7-9 - TRBJ2-6
CASSYSAYETQYF TGTGCCAGCAGTTACTCGGCCTACGAGACCCAGTACTTC 13 - TRBV6-5 - TRBJ2-5
CASSLGAARTDTQYF TGCGCCAGCAGCTTGGGTGCGGCAAGGACAGATACGCAGTATTTT 15 - TRBV5-1 - TRBJ2-3